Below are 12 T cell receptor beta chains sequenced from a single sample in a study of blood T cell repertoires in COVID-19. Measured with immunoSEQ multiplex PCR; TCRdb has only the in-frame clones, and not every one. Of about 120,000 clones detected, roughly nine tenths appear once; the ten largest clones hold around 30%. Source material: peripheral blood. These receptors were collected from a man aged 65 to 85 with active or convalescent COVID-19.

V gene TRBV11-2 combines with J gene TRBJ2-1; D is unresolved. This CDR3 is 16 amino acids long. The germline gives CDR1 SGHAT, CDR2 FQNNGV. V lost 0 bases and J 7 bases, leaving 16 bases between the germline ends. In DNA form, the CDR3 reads TGTGCCAGCAGCTTAGATATGGCAGGATTATGGAATGAGCAGTTCTTC. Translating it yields CASSLDMAGLWNEQFF.

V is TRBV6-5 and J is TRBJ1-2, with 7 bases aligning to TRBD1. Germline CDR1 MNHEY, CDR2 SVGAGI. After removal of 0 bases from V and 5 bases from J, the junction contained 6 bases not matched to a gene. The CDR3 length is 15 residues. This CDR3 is CASSYSATGSYGYTF. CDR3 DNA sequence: TGTGCCAGCAGTTACTCGGCGACAGGGAGTTATGGCTACACCTTC.

CDR3 region: CASSSWDNDYEQYF. CDR3 nucleotides: TGTGCCAGCAGCTCCTGGGACAACGACTACGAGCAGTACTTC. The chain links TRBV5-6 to TRBJ2-7; possible D gene TRBD1, 6 bases. The CDR3 extends over 14 amino acids. V was trimmed by 3 bases and J by 3 bases, leaving 13 bases between them. CDR1 is SGHDT and CDR2 is YYEEEE in the germline V gene.

The CDR3: CASSPGQVTYGYTF. The CDR3 DNA sequence: TGTGCCAGCTCACCCGGACAGGTGACCTATGGCTACACCTTC. The rearrangement uses TRBV18 and TRBJ1-2; 7 nucleotides agree with TRBD1. With 3 bases clipped from V and 4 bases from J, the junction kept 5 bases outside the gene matches. CDR1 is KGHSH, CDR2 LQKENI, per germline. CDR3 size: 14 residues.

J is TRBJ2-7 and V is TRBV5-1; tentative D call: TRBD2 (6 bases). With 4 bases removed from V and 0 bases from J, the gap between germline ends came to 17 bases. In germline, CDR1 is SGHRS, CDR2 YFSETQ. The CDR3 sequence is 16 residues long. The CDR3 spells CASSRAPGLFSYEQYF. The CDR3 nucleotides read TGCGCCAGCAGCAGAGCTCCGGGACTGTTCTCCTACGAGCAGTACTTC.

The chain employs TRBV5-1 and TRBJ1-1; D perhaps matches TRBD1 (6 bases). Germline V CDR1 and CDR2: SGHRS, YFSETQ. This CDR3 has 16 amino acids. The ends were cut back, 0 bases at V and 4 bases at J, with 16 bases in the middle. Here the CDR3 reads CASSLGDRTFSTEAFF. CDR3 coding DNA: TGCGCCAGCAGCTTGGGCGACAGGACCTTCTCCACTGAAGCTTTCTTT.

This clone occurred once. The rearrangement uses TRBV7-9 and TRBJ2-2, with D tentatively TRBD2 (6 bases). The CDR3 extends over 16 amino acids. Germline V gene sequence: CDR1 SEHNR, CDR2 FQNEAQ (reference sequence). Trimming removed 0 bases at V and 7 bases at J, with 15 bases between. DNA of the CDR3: TGTGCCAGCAGCTTAGCGGGGGATAGCGGAGTCGGGGAGCTGTTTTTT. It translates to CASSLAGDSGVGELFF.

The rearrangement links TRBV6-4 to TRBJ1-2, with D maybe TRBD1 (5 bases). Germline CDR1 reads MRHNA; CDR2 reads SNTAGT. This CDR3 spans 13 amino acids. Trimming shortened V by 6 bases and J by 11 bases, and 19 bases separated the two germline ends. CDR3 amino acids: CASRGPAAEKYTF. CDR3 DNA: TGTGCCAGCAGGGGGCCGGCTGCCGAAAAGTACACCTTC.

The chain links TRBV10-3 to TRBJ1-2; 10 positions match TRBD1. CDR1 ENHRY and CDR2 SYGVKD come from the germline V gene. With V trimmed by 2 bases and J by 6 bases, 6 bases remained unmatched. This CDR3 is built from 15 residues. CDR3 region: CAISEIDRGQDGYTF. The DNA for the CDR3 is TGTGCCATCAGTGAGATAGACAGGGGGCAAGATGGCTACACCTTC.

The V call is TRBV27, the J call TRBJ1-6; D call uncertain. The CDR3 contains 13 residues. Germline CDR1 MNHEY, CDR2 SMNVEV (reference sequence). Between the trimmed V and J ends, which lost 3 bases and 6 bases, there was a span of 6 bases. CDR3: CASSLGVNSPLHF. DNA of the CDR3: TGTGCCAGCAGTTTGGGAGTTAATTCACCCCTCCACTTT.

The CDR3 region is CASSVGAGTYNEQFF. In DNA form, the CDR3 reads TGTGCCAGCAGCGTAGGCGCAGGGACTTACAATGAGCAGTTCTTC. The genes are TRBV9 and TRBJ2-1, with D possibly matching TRBD2 (6 bases). This CDR3 is 15 amino acids long. Between the trimmed V and J ends, which lost 0 bases and 4 bases, there was a span of 11 bases. Germline V CDR1 and CDR2: SGDLS, YYNGEE.

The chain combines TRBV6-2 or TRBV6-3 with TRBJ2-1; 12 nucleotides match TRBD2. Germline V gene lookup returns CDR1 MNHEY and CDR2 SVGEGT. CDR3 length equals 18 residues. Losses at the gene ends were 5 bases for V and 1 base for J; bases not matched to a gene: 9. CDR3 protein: CASSASGRALRSYNEQFF. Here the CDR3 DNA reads TGTGCCAGCAGTGCTAGCGGGAGGGCCCTCAGGTCCTACAATGAGCAGTTCTTC.